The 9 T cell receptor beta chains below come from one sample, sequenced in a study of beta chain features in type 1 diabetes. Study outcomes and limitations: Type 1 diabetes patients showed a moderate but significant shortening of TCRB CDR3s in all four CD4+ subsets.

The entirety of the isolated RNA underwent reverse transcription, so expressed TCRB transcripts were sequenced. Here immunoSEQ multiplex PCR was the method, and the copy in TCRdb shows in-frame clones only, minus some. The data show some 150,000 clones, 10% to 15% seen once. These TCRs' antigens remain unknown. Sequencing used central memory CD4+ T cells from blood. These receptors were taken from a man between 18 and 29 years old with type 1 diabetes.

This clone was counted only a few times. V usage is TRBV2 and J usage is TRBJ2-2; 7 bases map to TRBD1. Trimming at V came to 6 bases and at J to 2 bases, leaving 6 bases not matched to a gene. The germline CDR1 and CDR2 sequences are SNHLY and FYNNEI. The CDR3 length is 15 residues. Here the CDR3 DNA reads TGTGCCAGCAGATCCGGGACAGCAAACACCGGGGAGCTGTTTTTT. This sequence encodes CASRSGTANTGELFF.

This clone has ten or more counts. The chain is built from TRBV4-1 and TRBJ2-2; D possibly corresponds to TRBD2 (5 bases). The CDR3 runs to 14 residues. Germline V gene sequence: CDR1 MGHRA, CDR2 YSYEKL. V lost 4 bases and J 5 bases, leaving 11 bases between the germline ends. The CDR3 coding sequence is TGCGCCAGCAGCCCAGCCACGGGGACCGGGGAGCTGTTTTTT. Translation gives CASSPATGTGELFF.

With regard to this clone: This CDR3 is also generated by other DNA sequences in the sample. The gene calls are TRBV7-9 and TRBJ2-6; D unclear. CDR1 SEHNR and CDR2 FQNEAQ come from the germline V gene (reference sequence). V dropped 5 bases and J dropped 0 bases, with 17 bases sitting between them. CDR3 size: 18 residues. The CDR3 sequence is CASSPRARPNSGANVLTF. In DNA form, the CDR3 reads TGTGCCAGCAGCCCCCGGGCACGGCCCAACTCTGGGGCCAACGTCCTGACTTTC.

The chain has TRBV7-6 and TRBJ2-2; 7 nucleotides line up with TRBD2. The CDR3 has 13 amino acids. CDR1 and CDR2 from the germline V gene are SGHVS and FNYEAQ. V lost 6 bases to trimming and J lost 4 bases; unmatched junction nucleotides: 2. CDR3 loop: CASSLAATGELFF. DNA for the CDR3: TGTGCCAGCAGTCTAGCGGCCACCGGGGAGCTGTTTTTT.

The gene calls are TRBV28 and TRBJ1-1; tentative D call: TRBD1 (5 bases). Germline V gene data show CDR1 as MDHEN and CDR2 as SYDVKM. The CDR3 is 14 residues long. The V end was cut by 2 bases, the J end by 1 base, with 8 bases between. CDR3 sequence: CASSLGGQNTEAFF. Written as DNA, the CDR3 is TGTGCCAGCAGTTTAGGCGGACAGAACACTGAAGCTTTCTTT.

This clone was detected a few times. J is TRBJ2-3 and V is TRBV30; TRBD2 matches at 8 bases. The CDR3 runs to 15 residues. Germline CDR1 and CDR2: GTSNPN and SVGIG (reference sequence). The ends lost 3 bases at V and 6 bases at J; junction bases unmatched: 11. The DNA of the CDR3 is TGTGCCTGGAGGTCTCTCGGGGGGGCATCTGATACGCAGTATTTT. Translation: CAWRSLGGASDTQYF.

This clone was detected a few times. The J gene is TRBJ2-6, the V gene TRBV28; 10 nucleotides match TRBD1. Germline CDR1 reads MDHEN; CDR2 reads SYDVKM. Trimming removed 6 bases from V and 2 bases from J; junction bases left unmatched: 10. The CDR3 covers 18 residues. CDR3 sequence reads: CASRLRGQGFAGANVLTF. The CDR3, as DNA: TGTGCCAGCAGGTTAAGGGGACAGGGGTTCGCTGGGGCCAACGTCCTGACTTTC.

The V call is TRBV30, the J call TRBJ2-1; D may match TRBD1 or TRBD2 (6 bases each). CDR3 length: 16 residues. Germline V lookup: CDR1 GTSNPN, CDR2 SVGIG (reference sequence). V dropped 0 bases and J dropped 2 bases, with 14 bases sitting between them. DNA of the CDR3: TGTGCCTGGAGTGTAAGGGGGGATATTACCTACAATGAGCAGTTCTTC. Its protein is CAWSVRGDITYNEQFF.

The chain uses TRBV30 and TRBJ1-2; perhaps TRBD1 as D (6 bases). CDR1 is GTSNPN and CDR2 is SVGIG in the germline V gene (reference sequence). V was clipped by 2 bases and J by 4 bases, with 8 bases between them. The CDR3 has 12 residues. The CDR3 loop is CAWSPRGYGYTF. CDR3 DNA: TGTGCCTGGAGTCCCAGGGGCTATGGCTACACCTTC.